This T cell receptor beta chain originates from a study of T cell responses to AZD1222 COVID-19 vaccine. Only in-frame clones appear in the TCRdb table, and some are missing; sequencing was by immunoSEQ multiplex PCR. The repertoire has 150,000 or so clones, about 88% of them found once; the top ten carry 5% to 5.5%. Germline lookup yields CDR1 SGHDT and CDR2 YYEEEE. Trimming took 1 base from V and 2 from J; bases not matched to a gene: 2. There are 14 residues in the CDR3. This TCR came from an adult in good health. The J gene is TRBJ1-1, the V gene TRBV5-6; 7 nucleotides agree with TRBD1. The source material was peripheral blood, sampled on day 0 of AZD1222 vaccination. The CDR3 region is CASSLWTGNTEAFF. CDR3 bases: TGTGCCAGCAGCTTGTGGACAGGAAACACTGAAGCTTTCTTT.